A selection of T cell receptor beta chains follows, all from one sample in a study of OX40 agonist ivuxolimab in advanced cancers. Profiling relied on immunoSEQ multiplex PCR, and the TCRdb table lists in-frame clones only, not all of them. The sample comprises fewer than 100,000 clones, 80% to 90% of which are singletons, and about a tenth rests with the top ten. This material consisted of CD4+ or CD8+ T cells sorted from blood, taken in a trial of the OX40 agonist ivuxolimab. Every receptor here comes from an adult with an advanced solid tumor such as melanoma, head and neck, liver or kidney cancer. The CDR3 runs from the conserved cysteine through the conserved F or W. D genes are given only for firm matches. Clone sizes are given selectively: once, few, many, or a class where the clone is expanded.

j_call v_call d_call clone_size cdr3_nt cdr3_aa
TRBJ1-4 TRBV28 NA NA TGTGCCAGCAGTTTAGCCCCCCGGGAAAAACTGTTTTTT CASSLAPREKLFF
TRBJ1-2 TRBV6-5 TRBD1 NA TGTGCCAGCAGTTACTCGGGGACAGGGGAGTGGTATGGCTACACCTTC CASSYSGTGEWYGYTF
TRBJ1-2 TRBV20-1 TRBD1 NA TGCAGTGCTGACAGGGGCTATGGCTACACCTTC CSADRGYGYTF
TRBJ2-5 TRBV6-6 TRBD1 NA TGTGCCAGCACCCCCGGACAGGGGAAAATCCAGTACTTC CASTPGQGKIQYF
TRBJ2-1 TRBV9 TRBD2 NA TGTGCCAGCAGCCCCTTAGCGGGCCAGTACAATGAGCAGTTCTTC CASSPLAGQYNEQFF
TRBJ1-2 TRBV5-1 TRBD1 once TGCGCCAGCAGCCCGGGACAGGGGGAGGGCTACACCTTC CASSPGQGEGYTF
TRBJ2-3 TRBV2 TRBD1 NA TGTGCCAGCAGTGAGGACAGGGGCACAGATACGCAGTATTTT CASSEDRGTDTQYF
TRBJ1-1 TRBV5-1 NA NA TGCGCCAGCAGCTTGGATGGTATTCAGGGCACGAAAGCTTTCTTT CASSLDGIQGTKAFF
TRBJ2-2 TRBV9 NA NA TGTGCCAGCACCCAAGGTGGGGGGCTCACCGGGGAGCTGTTTTTT CASTQGGGLTGELFF
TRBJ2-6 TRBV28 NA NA TGTGCCAGCAGAAGGGCCTCTGGGGCCAACGTCCTGACTTTC CASRRASGANVLTF
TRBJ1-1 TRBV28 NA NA TGTGCCAGCATGAAGGGGGGCTTTAACACTGAAGCTTTCTTT CASMKGGFNTEAFF
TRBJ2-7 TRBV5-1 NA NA TGCGCCAGCAGCTTGGCAGGGTTGGCCTACGAGCAGTACTTC CASSLAGLAYEQYF
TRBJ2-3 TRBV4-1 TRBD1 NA TGCGCCAGCCGACACTACAGGGGGCGGACAGATACGCAGTATTTT CASRHYRGRTDTQYF
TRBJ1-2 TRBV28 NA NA TGTGCCAGCAGCCGGGTTAATATAAACTATGGCTACACCTTC CASSRVNINYGYTF
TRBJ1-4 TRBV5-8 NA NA TGTGCCAGCAGCTTAAGCACCTATGAAAAACTGTTTTTT CASSLSTYEKLFF
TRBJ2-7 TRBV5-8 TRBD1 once TGTGCCAGCAGCATCGGGGACAGGCCCGTTGAGCAGTACTTC CASSIGDRPVEQYF
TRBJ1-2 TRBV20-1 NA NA TGCAGTGCCGGGGGGTGGTATGGCTACACCTTC CSAGGWYGYTF
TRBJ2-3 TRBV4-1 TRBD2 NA TGCGCCAGCAGCCAAGAAGCTAGCGGGAGCTGGGCAGATACGCAGTATTTT CASSQEASGSWADTQYF
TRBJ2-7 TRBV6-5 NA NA TGTGCCAGCAGTTACTCGGGGGGGGGCCCCTACGAGCAGTACTTC CASSYSGGGPYEQYF
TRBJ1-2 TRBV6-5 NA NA TGTGCCAGCAGTTACTTCACAGGGACCAGAGCCTATGGCTACACCTTC CASSYFTGTRAYGYTF